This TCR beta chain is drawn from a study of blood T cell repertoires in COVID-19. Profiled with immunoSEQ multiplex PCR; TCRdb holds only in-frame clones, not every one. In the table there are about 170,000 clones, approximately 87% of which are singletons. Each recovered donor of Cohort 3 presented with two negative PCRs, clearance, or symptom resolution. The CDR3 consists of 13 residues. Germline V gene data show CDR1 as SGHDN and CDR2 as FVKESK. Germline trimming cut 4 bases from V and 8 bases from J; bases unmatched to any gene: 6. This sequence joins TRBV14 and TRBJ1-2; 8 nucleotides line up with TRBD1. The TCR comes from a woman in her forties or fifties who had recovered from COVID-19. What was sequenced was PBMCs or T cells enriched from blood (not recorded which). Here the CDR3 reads CASSLDRTGGYTF. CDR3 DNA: TGTGCCAGCAGCCTGGACCGGACAGGGGGCTACACCTTC. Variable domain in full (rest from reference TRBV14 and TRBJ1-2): EAGVTQFPSHSVIEKGQTVTLRCDPISGHDNLYWYRRVMGKEIKFLLHFVKESKQDESGMPNNRFLAERTGGTYSTLKVQPAELEDSGVYFCASSLDRTGGYTFGSGTRLTVV.